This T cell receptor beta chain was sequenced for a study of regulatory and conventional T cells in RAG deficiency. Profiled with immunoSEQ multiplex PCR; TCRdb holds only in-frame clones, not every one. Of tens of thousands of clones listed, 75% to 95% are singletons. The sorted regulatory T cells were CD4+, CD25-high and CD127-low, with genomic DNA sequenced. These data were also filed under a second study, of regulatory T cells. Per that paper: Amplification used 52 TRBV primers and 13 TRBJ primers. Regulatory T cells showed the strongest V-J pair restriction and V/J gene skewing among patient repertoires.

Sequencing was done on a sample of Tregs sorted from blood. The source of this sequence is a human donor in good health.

The CDR3 DNA reads TGCGCCAGCAGCTTGACCACAGGGGGCCTAAGACTGAACACTGAAGCTTTCTTT. Encoded protein: CASSLTTGGLRLNTEAFF. The rearrangement links TRBV5-1 to TRBJ1-1; 9 nucleotides line up with TRBD1. The CDR3 spans 18 residues. Germline loops: CDR1 SGHRS, CDR2 YFSETQ. V shed 1 base and J 0 bases; nucleotides not matched to a gene: 10.